This T cell receptor beta chain was captured in a study of cytomegalovirus exposure and HLA in healthy donors. PCR primers comprised 60 Vbeta and 13 Jbeta primers. The assay was immunoSEQ multiplex PCR, and TCRdb's table has in-frame clones only and misses some. Its listing shows roughly 190,000 clones. The study, taken as a whole, reports: A missense DCLRE1C variant was associated with V- and J-gene trimming of TCR beta chains in a later analysis, and an independent cohort replicated the association. The authors considered a cluster of highly shared sequence variants likely to be a sequencing artifact.

In regard to this clone: Its antigen remains unidentified.

The receptor comes from a woman under 30 in good health and CMV-seropositive. Material for sequencing was PBMCs.

The CDR3 protein is CASSPPAGIGSGANVLTF. The CDR3 nucleotides read TGTGCCAGCTCACCACCGGCAGGGATCGGCTCTGGGGCCAACGTCCTGACTTTC. The chain joins TRBV18 to TRBJ2-6, with D possibly TRBD1 on 5 matching bases. Germline CDR1 and CDR2: KGHSH and LQKENI. V was clipped by 0 bases and J by 0 bases, with 12 bases between them. The CDR3 covers 18 residues. Using reference TRBV18 and TRBJ2-6 for the parts outside the CDR3, the full variable domain is NAGVMQNPRHLVRRRGQEARLRCSPMKGHSHVYWYRQLPEEGLKFMVYLQKENIIDESGMPKERFSAEFPKEGPSILRIQQVVRGDSAAYFCASSPPAGIGSGANVLTFGAGSRLTVL.